A single TCR beta chain is shown here with its context. The entry originates in a study of T cell changes during pregnancy in multiple sclerosis. The CDR3 extends over 14 amino acids. Trimming shortened V by 4 bases and J by 6 bases, and 13 bases separated the two germline ends. Germline CDR1 PRHDT, CDR2 FYEKMQ (reference sequence). Some clones are missing from TCRdb's copy, which holds only in-frame ones; the method was immunoSEQ multiplex PCR. Among some 45,000 clones listed, approximately 95% were seen once. The TCR comes from a female donor with multiple sclerosis, enrolled in a pregnancy study. The chain joins TRBV13 to TRBJ2-1; no clear D. This specimen consisted of CD8+ T cells from peripheral blood mononuclear cells, obtained in the first trimester of pregnancy. CDR3 nucleotide sequence: TGTGCCAGCAGCTACCGAGTCAAACCCAATGAGCAGTTCTTC. It is translated as CASSYRVKPNEQFF.